The clone carrying this T cell receptor beta chain was detected once. This CDR3 is built from 13 residues. Data came from immunoSEQ multiplex PCR; TCRdb stores just in-frame clones and leaves some out. The sample has nearly 90,000 clones; roughly 90% are singletons. This sample was taken from a study of T cell responses to AZD1222 COVID-19 vaccine. This receptor was taken from an adult who received the AZD1222 COVID-19 vaccine. The sequenced sample was peripheral blood, obtained 28 days after the second AZD1222 dose. V is TRBV7-5 and J is TRBJ2-1; the table's D call of TRBD2 was not tested on the DNA. TRBV7-5 is noted as a pseudogene. The CDR3 spells CVRSFAGQNEQFF. CDR3 sequence (DNA): TGTGTCAGAAGCTTTGCGGGTCAGAATGAGCAGTTCTTC.